A single sample gave rise to the 20 T cell receptor beta chains below, sequenced in a study of cytomegalovirus exposure and HLA in healthy donors. PCR primers comprised 60 Vbeta and 13 Jbeta primers. Using immunoSEQ multiplex PCR, the repertoire was profiled, and TCRdb retains in-frame clones only, with some absent. The sample lists 90,000 to 110,000 clones, 75% to 85% occurring once. Material: PBMCs. Receptors originate from a young man in good health and CMV-seronegative.

The gene calls are TRBV30 and TRBJ2-1; TRBD1 aligns across 7 bases. The germline V gene encodes CDR1 GTSNPN and CDR2 SVGIG (reference sequence). The CDR3 is made up of 13 amino acids. DNA for the CDR3: TGTGCTAGTTCAGGGGGAGACCAAAATGAGCAGTTCTTC. Translated: CASSGGDQNEQFF. Full variable domain (remainder filled in from reference TRBV30 and TRBJ2-1): SQTIHQWPATLVQPVGSPLSLECTVEGTSNPNLYWYRQAAGRGLQLLFYSVGIGQISSEVPQNLSASRPQDRQFILSSKKLLLSDSGFYLCASSGGDQNEQFFGPGTRLTVL.

J is TRBJ1-3 and V is TRBV19; 7 positions agree with TRBD1. There are 14 residues in the CDR3. Germline-derived CDR1 and CDR2 are LNHDA and SQIVND (reference sequence). Trimming at V came to 6 bases and at J to 0 bases, leaving 2 bases not matched to a gene. For the CDR3, the DNA is TGTGCCAGTAGGGGACAGAACTCTGGAAACACCATATATTTT. Translation gives CASRGQNSGNTIYF.

V usage is TRBV5-4 and J usage is TRBJ2-1; 12 bases line up with TRBD2. The germline V gene has CDR1 SGHNT and CDR2 YYREEE (reference sequence). This CDR3 is built from 16 residues. Trimming cost V 4 bases and J 3 bases; bases outside gene matches: 5. CDR3 coding DNA: TGTGCCAGCAGCCCCGGACTAGCGGGAAACTACAATGAGCAGTTCTTC. It encodes CASSPGLAGNYNEQFF.

V is TRBV6-1 and J is TRBJ1-2; perhaps TRBD1 as D (6 bases). Deletions cut 7 bases from V and 5 bases from J, with 20 bases between. Germline V CDR1 and CDR2: MNHNS, SASEGT. This CDR3 region has 15 residues. The CDR3 bases are TGTGCCAGCACCCAAGGGCAGGGGCCGAATTATGGCTACACCTTC. It encodes CASTQGQGPNYGYTF.

This chain uses TRBV7-2 with TRBJ2-7, with D tentatively TRBD2 (6 bases). Germline lookup yields CDR1 SGHTA and CDR2 FQGNSA. V was clipped by 5 bases and J by 3 bases, with 14 bases between them. This CDR3 has 14 amino acids. The DNA of the CDR3 is TGTGCCAGCAGCGGGGTTGAGGGAGGCTACGAGCAGTACTTC. It yields the protein CASSGVEGGYEQYF.

V is TRBV5-4 and J is TRBJ2-1; TRBD2 matches at 12 bases. V was clipped by 1 base and J by 7 bases; unmatched bases: 3. The CDR3 runs 15 residues. Germline CDR1 and CDR2: SGHNT and YYREEE (reference sequence). The CDR3 sequence: CASSLRLAGVNEQFF. CDR3 nucleotide sequence: TGTGCCAGCAGCTTGCGACTAGCGGGAGTGAATGAGCAGTTCTTC.

V and J are TRBV7-8 and TRBJ2-5, with 7 bases matching TRBD2. Germline trimming cut 1 base from V and 5 bases from J; bases unmatched to any gene: 7. Germline-derived CDR1 and CDR2 are SGHVS and FQNEAQ. This CDR3 contains 15 residues. The CDR3 here is CASSLGKGAGETQYF. The CDR3 DNA reads TGTGCCAGCAGCTTAGGGAAGGGAGCGGGGGAGACCCAGTACTTC.

V usage is TRBV7-2 and J usage is TRBJ1-4; 7 nucleotides line up with TRBD1. Germline CDR1 SGHTA, CDR2 FQGNSA. There are 16 residues in the CDR3. The V segment lost 3 bases and the J segment 4 bases; nucleotides outside the gene matches: 8. In DNA, the CDR3 is TGTGCCAGCAGCTTCCCGGCAGGGGGTAGTAATGAAAAACTGTTTTTT. This sequence encodes CASSFPAGGSNEKLFF.

A remark on this clone: At one boundary the junction diverges from the germline segment, which might be a read error. This chain uses TRBV5-1 with TRBJ1-1, with D perhaps matching TRBD1 (5 bases). Germline loops: CDR1 SGHRS, CDR2 YFSETQ. This CDR3 region has 14 residues. CDR3 DNA: TGTGCCAGCAGCCAGATGACCCAGGGCTCTGAAGCTTTCTTT. It specifies CASSQMTQGSEAFF.

CDR3 protein: CASSSPPTGGEQYF. DNA for the CDR3: TGTGCCAGCAGCTCGCCACCTACCGGGGGGGAGCAGTACTTC. The rearrangement uses TRBV5-6 and TRBJ2-7; 7 bases line up with TRBD2. The CDR3 is made up of 14 amino acids. Germline CDR1 and CDR2: SGHDT and YYEEEE. After removal of 3 bases from V and 7 bases from J, the junction contained 10 bases not matched to a gene.

This chain links TRBV5-1 with TRBJ2-2; the D is unclear. CDR3 length: 14 amino acids. In germline, CDR1 is SGHRS, CDR2 YFSETQ. The ends were cut back, 1 base at V and 7 bases at J, with 11 bases in the middle. The CDR3 DNA reads as TGCGCCAGCAGCTTGCCGGAGTTAAGCGGGGAGCTGTTTTTT. Translation gives CASSLPELSGELFF. The entire variable domain, with the rest obtained from reference TRBV5-1 and TRBJ2-2, is as follows: KAGVTQTPRYLIKTRGQQVTLSCSPISGHRSVSWYQQTPGQGLQFLFEYFSETQRNKGNFPGRFSGRQFSNSRSEMNVSTLELGDSALYLCASSLPELSGELFFGEGSRLTVL.

This clone was counted only a few times. The chain uses TRBV5-1 and TRBJ1-4; no clear D gene. V lost 1 base to trimming and J lost 2 bases, with 9 bases between them. The CDR3 sequence is 15 residues long. The germline V gene encodes CDR1 SGHRS and CDR2 YFSETQ. This chain's CDR3 is CASSLLGETNEKLFF. The CDR3 DNA reads TGCGCCAGCAGCTTGCTTGGGGAGACTAATGAAAAACTGTTTTTT.

The chain uses TRBV20-1 and TRBJ2-7; D is ambiguous. Per the germline V gene, CDR1 is DFQATT and CDR2 is SNEGSKA (reference sequence). V dropped 3 bases and J dropped 3 bases, with 6 bases sitting between them. There are 11 residues in the CDR3. This chain's CDR3 is CSARTGYEQYF. CDR3 DNA: TGCAGTGCTAGGACTGGCTACGAGCAGTACTTC.

As to this clone: The germline gene is not matched at one end of the junction; a read error may be the cause. The J gene is TRBJ2-7, the V gene TRBV19; a possible D gene is TRBD2 (5 bases). The germline CDR1 and CDR2 sequences are LNHDA and SQIVND (reference sequence). The CDR3 covers 14 residues. The CDR3 DNA reads as TGTGCCACTAGTGGTTCAACTAGCTCCTACGAGCAGTACTTC. This gives the protein CATSGSTSSYEQYF.

This chain links TRBV29-1 with TRBJ2-5; 7 bases match TRBD1. Germline CDR1 reads SQVTM; CDR2 reads ANQGSEA. Trimming took 4 bases from V and 2 from J; bases not matched to a gene: 7. This CDR3 region has 14 residues. The DNA for the CDR3 is TGCAGCGTTGGTCGCCCAGGGGGTCAAGAGACCCAGTACTTC. Its protein is CSVGRPGGQETQYF.

The chain combines TRBV6-5 with TRBJ2-7, with D unclear. CDR3 length: 13 amino acids. Germline V lookup: CDR1 MNHEY, CDR2 SVGAGI. The V end lost 3 bases, the J end lost 2 bases, and 8 bases lay between the germline ends. CDR3 coding DNA: TGTGCCAGCAGTTATCTAGGTACCTACGAGCAGTACTTC. Translation: CASSYLGTYEQYF.

This clone appeared a few times. The V call is TRBV6-1, the J call TRBJ1-2; no definite D call. The CDR3 consists of 11 residues. The germline gives CDR1 MNHNS, CDR2 SASEGT. Trimming removed 2 bases at V and 6 bases at J, with 4 bases between. The CDR3 nucleotides read TGTGCCAGCAGTGAACTCGATGGCTACACCTTC. This translates into CASSELDGYTF.

The chain recombines TRBV19 with TRBJ1-5; 8 bases match TRBD1. The CDR3 covers 15 residues. Germline CDR1 and CDR2: LNHDA and SQIVND (reference sequence). Trimming removed 1 base from V and 4 bases from J; junction bases left unmatched: 3. CDR3 coding DNA: TGTGCCAGTAGTATAGGGCGGACAGGGAATCAGCCCCAGCATTTT. Protein: CASSIGRTGNQPQHF. Full variable domain (outside the CDR3, taken from reference TRBV19 and TRBJ1-5): DGGITQSPKYLFRKEGQNVTLSCEQNLNHDAMYWYRQDPGQGLRLIYYSQIVNDFQKGDIAEGYSVSREKKESFPLTVTSAQKNPTAFYLCASSIGRTGNQPQHFGDGTRLSIL.

The chain combines TRBV2 with TRBJ2-2, with 9 bases matching TRBD2. Germline V CDR1 and CDR2: SNHLY, FYNNEI. The CDR3 is 16 amino acids. Unmatched junction bases numbered 8, after V lost 6 bases and J lost 3 bases. CDR3 coding DNA: TGTGCCAGCAGGGGCCCAGCGGGAGGCGACACCGGGGAGCTGTTTTTT. Its protein product is CASRGPAGGDTGELFF.

The CDR3, as DNA: TGTGCCAGCAGCTCCCGGGACACATCCTACGAGCAGTACTTC. Residues: CASSSRDTSYEQYF. The chain joins TRBV7-8 to TRBJ2-7; D is perhaps TRBD1 (6 bases). Germline V gene sequence: CDR1 SGHVS, CDR2 FQNEAQ. V was cut by 4 bases and J by 1 base, with 11 bases left in between. The CDR3 loop spans 14 amino acids.